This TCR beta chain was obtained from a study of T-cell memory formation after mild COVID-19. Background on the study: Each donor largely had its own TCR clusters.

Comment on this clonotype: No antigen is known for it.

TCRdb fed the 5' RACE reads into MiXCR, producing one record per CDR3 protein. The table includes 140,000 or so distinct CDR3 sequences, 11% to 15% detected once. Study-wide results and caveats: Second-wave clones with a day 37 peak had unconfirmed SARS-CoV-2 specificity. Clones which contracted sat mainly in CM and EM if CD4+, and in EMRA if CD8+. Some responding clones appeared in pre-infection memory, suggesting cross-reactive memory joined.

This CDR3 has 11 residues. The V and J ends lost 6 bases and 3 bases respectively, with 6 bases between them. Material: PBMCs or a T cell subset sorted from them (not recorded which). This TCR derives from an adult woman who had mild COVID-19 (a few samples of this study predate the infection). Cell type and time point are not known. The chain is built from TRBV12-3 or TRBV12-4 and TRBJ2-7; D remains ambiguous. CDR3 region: CASSGIYEQYF. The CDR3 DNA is TGTGCCAGCAGCGGTATCTACGAGCAGTACTTC.